This TCR beta chain was observed in a study of blood T cell repertoires in COVID-19. Per the authors' pipeline: Reference gene primer amplification gave estimated nucleated cell counts. TCRdb's table, derived via immunoSEQ multiplex PCR, lists solely in-frame clones and lacks some. That table is the source of V, J and clone size, and D and trimming were worked out from the DNA. The sample has 150,000 to 200,000 clones; roughly 84% are singletons. Sequencing was performed on PBMCs or T cells enriched from blood (not recorded which). This TCR came from a woman aged 60 to 75 who had recovered from COVID-19.

The CDR3 DNA reads as TGTGCCTGGAGTCTTAACTATGGCTACACCTTC. It specifies CAWSLNYGYTF. The J gene is TRBJ1-2, the V gene TRBV30; D gene uncertain. The CDR3 runs 11 residues. CDR1 and CDR2 from the germline V gene are GTSNPN and SVGIG (reference sequence). V was clipped by 2 bases and J by 1 base, with 2 bases between them.